A single sample is the source of the 25 T cell receptor beta chains below, sequenced in a study of cytomegalovirus exposure and HLA in healthy donors. A multiplex PCR was run with 60 Vbeta primers and 13 Jbeta primers. Repertoires were generated with immunoSEQ multiplex PCR, while TCRdb's copy carries only in-frame clones and drops some. The table records some 150,000 clones, roughly 79% of them present only once. Material for sequencing was PBMCs. The receptor source for this set is a woman in her thirties in good health and CMV-seropositive.

V and J are TRBV27 and TRBJ2-7; perhaps TRBD2 as D (6 bases). This CDR3 region has 14 residues. Per germline, CDR1 MNHEY and CDR2 SMNVEV (reference sequence). V lost 5 bases and J lost 7, with 18 bases in between. This CDR3 reads CASSPGVYSREQYF. The CDR3 region has the DNA TGTGCCAGCAGTCCGGGGGTTTATTCAAGGGAGCAGTACTTC.

The genes are TRBV23-1 and TRBJ2-1; 7 bases line up with TRBD1. TRBV23-1 is flagged as an ORF with uncertain function. V lost 6 bases and J lost 5; bases outside the gene matches: 10. This CDR3 is built from 15 residues. The CDR3 nucleotides are TGCGCCAGCAGGGGGCTTTATCAGGGGGACAATGAGCAGTTCTTC. The encoded protein is CASRGLYQGDNEQFF.

The rearrangement joins TRBV29-1 to TRBJ1-2; 8 nucleotides line up with TRBD1. The germline CDR1 and CDR2 sequences are SQVTM and ANQGSEA. The CDR3 extends over 13 amino acids. The ends lost 3 bases at V and 7 bases at J; junction bases unmatched: 7. The CDR3 sequence: CSVEYQGASGYTF. CDR3 bases: TGCAGCGTTGAGTACCAGGGGGCAAGTGGCTACACCTTC.

The chain recombines TRBV18 with TRBJ1-1; 9 bases align to TRBD1. The CDR3 has 19 residues. Per the germline V gene, CDR1 is KGHSH and CDR2 is LQKENI. The V gene end was trimmed by 1 base and the J gene end by 5 bases; junction bases not matched to a gene: 17. The CDR3 DNA reads as TGTGCCAGCTCACCACGGCTAACGGGACAGGGCTCGGAGGGTACTGAAGCTTTCTTT. Translating gives CASSPRLTGQGSEGTEAFF.

The chain is built from TRBV25-1 and TRBJ2-3; 8 bases fit TRBD2. V shed 10 bases, J shed 6 bases, and the junction held 6 bases outside the gene matches. The germline CDR1 and CDR2 sequences are MGHDK and SYGVNS. This CDR3 comprises 12 residues. The CDR3 region is CATSPGGDTQYF. CDR3 DNA: TGTGCCACCTCGCCGGGGGGGGATACGCAGTATTTT.

This chain links TRBV7-9 with TRBJ1-1; possibly TRBD1 for D (5 bases). Germline CDR1 SEHNR, CDR2 FQNEAQ (reference sequence). The CDR3 length is 13 residues. Trimming took off 4 bases at V and 7 bases at J, with 13 bases between the two ends. The CDR3 region is CASSSQGQGEAFF. CDR3 DNA sequence: TGTGCCAGCAGCTCTCAGGGTCAGGGTGAAGCTTTCTTT.

The V and J genes are TRBV7-2 and TRBJ1-2; 9 nucleotides agree with TRBD1. Trimming took 5 bases from V and 8 from J; bases not matched to a gene: 9. Germline assignment: CDR1 SGHTA and CDR2 FQGNSA. The CDR3 is 14 residues long. CDR3 region: CASSQPGQGIGYTF. In nucleotides, the CDR3 is TGTGCCAGCAGCCAGCCGGGACAGGGTATCGGCTACACCTTC. The full variable domain, its missing parts supplied by reference TRBV7-2 and TRBJ1-2, is GAGVSQSPSNKVTEKGKDVELRCDPISGHTALYWYRQSLGQGLEFLIYFQGNSAPDKSGLPSDRFSAERTGGSVSTLTIQRTQQEDSAVYLCASSQPGQGIGYTFGSGTRLTVV.

The chain combines TRBV14 with TRBJ2-5; 12 positions match TRBD2. The CDR3 runs to 15 residues. Germline V gene lookup returns CDR1 SGHDN and CDR2 FVKESK. The J segment lost 4 bases and the V segment lost 4 bases, leaving 4 bases of the junction unmatched. As DNA, the CDR3 is TGTGCCAGCAGCCGTCAACTAGCGGGAGGAGAGACCCAGTACTTC. Protein sequence: CASSRQLAGGETQYF.

The CDR3 DNA reads as TGTGCCAGCAGTCCGGGACAGTCGCTTGAAAAACTGTTTTTT. This translates into CASSPGQSLEKLFF. This chain uses TRBV28 with TRBJ1-4; the match to TRBD1 covers 7 bases. The J segment lost 7 bases and the V segment lost 5 bases, leaving 7 bases of the junction unmatched. Germline CDR1 MDHEN, CDR2 SYDVKM. The CDR3 consists of 14 residues.

A few counts support this clone. The rearrangement links TRBV19 to TRBJ1-1; D is uncertain. This CDR3 region has 13 residues. Trimming pared 3 bases from V and 1 base from J, leaving 6 bases between. Germline V gene sequence: CDR1 LNHDA, CDR2 SQIVND (reference sequence). Here the CDR3 reads CASSILTNTEAFF. CDR3 DNA: TGTGCCAGTAGTATCCTAACGAACACTGAAGCTTTCTTT.

This rearrangement joins TRBV5-6 to TRBJ2-2; the D gene is possibly TRBD1 (5 bases). The germline V and J ends were trimmed by 3 bases and 1 base, with 19 bases remaining between them. The germline CDR1 and CDR2 sequences are SGHDT and YYEEEE. This CDR3 region has 18 residues. The CDR3 DNA follows: TGTGCCAGCAGCTCTACCAGGGATCGTGCCCTGAACACCGGGGAGCTGTTTTTT. It is translated as CASSSTRDRALNTGELFF.

This clone showed up just a few times. The gene calls are TRBV9 and TRBJ1-2; D possibly corresponds to TRBD1 (5 bases). The CDR3 has 15 residues. In germline, CDR1 is SGDLS, CDR2 YYNGEE. Trimming took off 0 bases at V and 3 bases at J, with 12 bases between the two ends. The CDR3 nucleotides read TGTGCCAGCAGCGTAGATGGGGGGGGATACTATGGCTACACCTTC. Its protein product is CASSVDGGGYYGYTF. The entire variable domain, with the rest obtained from reference TRBV9 and TRBJ1-2, is as follows: DSGVTQTPKHLITATGQRVTLRCSPRSGDLSVYWYQQSLDQGLQFLIQYYNGEERAKGNILERFSAQQFPDLHSELNLSSLELGDSALYFCASSVDGGGYYGYTFGSGTRLTVV.

The J gene is TRBJ1-6, the V gene TRBV7-9; 7 bases match TRBD1. The V gene's germline CDR1 is SEHNR and CDR2 FQNEAQ (reference sequence). The CDR3 runs 16 residues. With V trimmed by 0 bases and J by 10 bases, 9 bases remained unmatched. The CDR3: CASSLAGQLPGSPLHF. The CDR3 nucleotides read TGTGCCAGCAGCTTAGCGGGACAGCTACCCGGCTCACCCCTCCACTTT.

The CDR3 reads CASSLLRDRGHEQYF. Here the CDR3 DNA reads TGTGCCAGCAGTCTACTCCGGGACAGGGGGCACGAGCAGTACTTC. The chain couples TRBV27 to TRBJ2-7; 12 bases align to TRBD1. The trim removed 5 bases at V and 5 bases at J, leaving 7 bases unmatched. Germline V gene lookup returns CDR1 MNHEY and CDR2 SMNVEV (reference sequence). CDR3 length equals 15 residues.

The chain combines TRBV5-4 with TRBJ2-3, with TRBD1 identical over 8 bases. The CDR3 runs to 14 residues. V lost 3 bases and J lost 2; bases outside the gene matches: 2. CDR1 and CDR2 from the germline V gene are SGHNT and YYREEE (reference sequence). The CDR3 is CASSWTGTTDTQYF. The CDR3 DNA reads as TGTGCCAGCAGCTGGACAGGGACCACAGATACGCAGTATTTT.

This sequence joins TRBV7-2 and TRBJ1-2; D gene ambiguous. Germline CDR1 is SGHTA and CDR2 is FQGNSA. The CDR3 is 13 residues long. Trimming cost V 3 bases and J 6 bases, with 11 bases left between them. The CDR3 DNA sequence: TGTGCCAGCAGCTTCAATCGTCAGGATGGCTACACCTTC. This codes for CASSFNRQDGYTF.

This rearrangement joins TRBV19 to TRBJ1-1; possibly TRBD1 for D (6 bases). Germline V CDR1 and CDR2: LNHDA, SQIVND (reference sequence). The CDR3 loop spans 14 amino acids. With 0 bases removed from V and 4 bases from J, the gap between germline ends came to 9 bases. The CDR3 coding sequence is TGTGCCAGTAGTATAGACGGCAGGGGCACTGAAGCTTTCTTT. Its translation: CASSIDGRGTEAFF.

In this sample, this clone turned up a few times. V and J are TRBV5-4 and TRBJ2-2; D may be TRBD2 (6 bases). Trimming pared 1 base from V and 5 bases from J, leaving 9 bases between. This CDR3 contains 14 residues. Per the germline V gene, CDR1 is SGHNT and CDR2 is YYREEE (reference sequence). CDR3 sequence: CASSLREWTGELFF. The CDR3 region has the DNA TGTGCCAGCAGCTTGCGGGAGTGGACCGGGGAGCTGTTTTTT.

The rearrangement links TRBV7-2 to TRBJ1-1; D might be TRBD1 (6 bases). In germline, CDR1 is SGHTA, CDR2 FQGNSA. This CDR3 is 14 amino acids long. V was cut by 4 bases and J by 6 bases, with 15 bases left in between. CDR3: CASSSRAGAPEAFF. The CDR3 DNA follows: TGTGCCAGCAGCTCACGAGCAGGGGCTCCTGAAGCTTTCTTT.

The gene calls are TRBV2 and TRBJ1-1; D is unclear. This CDR3 is 14 amino acids long. The germline V gene encodes CDR1 SNHLY and CDR2 FYNNEI. The ends were cut back, 7 bases at V and 1 base at J, with 13 bases in the middle. CDR3 sequence (DNA): TGTGCCAGCAATGGATTACGGGGGAACACTGAAGCTTTCTTT. Protein sequence: CASNGLRGNTEAFF.

In this sample, this clone turned up once. The chain employs TRBV5-6 and TRBJ1-2; D not certain. The CDR3 covers 15 residues. Trimming pared 2 bases from V and 0 bases from J, leaving 11 bases between. Germline assignment: CDR1 SGHDT and CDR2 YYEEEE. The CDR3 DNA follows: TGTGCCAGCAGCTTCCGAGGGCAAGCTAACTATGGCTACACCTTC. It yields the protein CASSFRGQANYGYTF. Full variable domain (remainder filled in from reference TRBV5-6 and TRBJ1-2): DAGVTQSPTHLIKTRGQQVTLRCSPKSGHDTVSWYQQALGQGPQFIFQYYEEEERQRGNFPDRFSGHQFPNYSSELNVNALLLGDSALYLCASSFRGQANYGYTFGSGTRLTVV.

V is TRBV6-4 and J is TRBJ1-5, with unresolved D. There are 14 residues in the CDR3. The V end was cut by 4 bases, the J end by 3 bases, with 10 bases between. The germline CDR1 and CDR2 sequences are MRHNA and SNTAGT. Here the CDR3 reads CASSAEGNNQPQHF. In nucleotides, the CDR3 is TGTGCCAGCAGTGCCGAGGGCAACAATCAGCCCCAGCATTTT.

This clone was observed once. An end of the junction differs from the germline gene, which may be a read error. This chain uses TRBV7-9 with TRBJ2-5; maybe TRBD1 (7 bases). This CDR3 spans 15 amino acids. Germline V gene data show CDR1 as SEHNR and CDR2 as FQNEAQ (reference sequence). The CDR3 DNA reads as TGTTCCAGCAGCTCACCCAGGGGGGTAGGGGAGACCCAGTACTTC. Protein: CSSSSPRGVGETQYF.

This chain joins TRBV27 and TRBJ1-1; 12 positions match TRBD1. The CDR3 loop spans 14 amino acids. Germline V gives CDR1 MNHEY, CDR2 SMNVEV (reference sequence). V lost 4 bases and J lost 11; bases outside the gene matches: 8. In DNA, the CDR3 is TGTGCCAGCAGTTCGACCCGGGACAGGGGGCCTGCTTTCTTT. Protein product: CASSSTRDRGPAFF.

The sample holds a few counts of this clone. The rearrangement joins TRBV29-1 to TRBJ1-2; 9 nucleotides line up with TRBD1. This CDR3 region has 12 residues. Germline loops: CDR1 SQVTM, CDR2 ANQGSEA. Losses at the gene ends were 4 bases for V and 6 bases for J; bases not matched to a gene: 3. CDR3 sequence: CSVGRDRDGYTF. The CDR3 nucleotides are TGCAGCGTTGGACGGGACAGGGATGGCTACACCTTC.